Listed here are 16 T cell receptor beta chains from one sample, sequenced in a study of cytomegalovirus exposure and HLA in healthy donors. Primers: 60 Vbeta forward and 13 Jbeta reverse. Measured with immunoSEQ multiplex PCR; TCRdb has only the in-frame clones, and not every one. The sample shows under 60,000 clones, approximately 82% of them seen only once. Sequencing was carried out using PBMCs. Receptors were obtained from a man aged 50 to 59 in good health and CMV-seronegative.

V gene TRBV5-1 combines with J gene TRBJ2-1, with TRBD1 matching 7 bases. Germline V lookup: CDR1 SGHRS, CDR2 YFSETQ. V was pared by 0 bases and J by 1 base, with 4 bases of the junction left unmatched. This CDR3 is 16 amino acids long. The CDR3 nucleotides read TGCGCCAGCAGCTTGGGACAGGGTGTTTCCTACAATGAGCAGTTCTTC. Protein product: CASSLGQGVSYNEQFF. Full variable domain (rest looked up from reference TRBV5-1 and TRBJ2-1): KAGVTQTPRYLIKTRGQQVTLSCSPISGHRSVSWYQQTPGQGLQFLFEYFSETQRNKGNFPGRFSGRQFSNSRSEMNVSTLELGDSALYLCASSLGQGVSYNEQFFGPGTRLTVL.

The rearrangement links TRBV28 to TRBJ2-7, with TRBD1 matching over 7 bases. The V and J ends lost 6 bases and 4 bases, in that order; junction bases with no gene match: 6. Germline CDR1 reads MDHEN; CDR2 reads SYDVKM. The CDR3 contains 13 residues. The CDR3 sequence: CASRPTGTYEQYF. CDR3 DNA: TGTGCCAGCAGACCGACAGGGACATACGAGCAGTACTTC.

The V call is TRBV6-1, the J call TRBJ1-1; TRBD1 is a possible D gene (6 bases). CDR1 and CDR2 (germline): MNHNS, SASEGT. Trimming removed 5 bases from V and 5 bases from J, with 15 bases in between. This CDR3 region has 14 residues. This CDR3 is CASSFQGLGTEAFF. The CDR3 nucleotides are TGTGCCAGCAGTTTTCAGGGGTTGGGGACTGAAGCTTTCTTT.

This chain connects TRBV11-2 to TRBJ2-3; 8 positions agree with TRBD1. The germline gives CDR1 SGHAT, CDR2 FQNNGV. With V trimmed by 5 bases and J by 5 bases, 9 bases remained unmatched. The CDR3 is 15 amino acids. In nucleotides, the CDR3 is TGTGCCAGCAGCCTGGGGACAGGCATCTTAGATACGCAGTATTTT. This codes for CASSLGTGILDTQYF.

This clone was observed a single time. This chain uses TRBV27 with TRBJ2-7; maybe TRBD1 (6 bases). V was clipped by 6 bases and J by 0 bases, with 15 bases between them. The germline CDR1 and CDR2 sequences are MNHEY and SMNVEV (reference sequence). The CDR3 has 15 amino acids. The CDR3 loop is CASSYLPDSSYEQYF. In DNA, the CDR3 is TGTGCCAGCAGCTATCTGCCGGACAGCTCCTACGAGCAGTACTTC.

The table lists this clone with a few counts. The gene calls are TRBV27 and TRBJ2-7; TRBD1 agrees at 8 bases. This CDR3 is 14 amino acids long. CDR1 is MNHEY, CDR2 SMNVEV, per germline (reference sequence). The trim removed 8 bases at V and 5 bases at J, leaving 11 bases unmatched. The CDR3 DNA is TGTGCCAGCGCCCGGGGGCAGGGGGCCAACGAGCAGTACTTC. Protein product: CASARGQGANEQYF.

The chain's CDR3 is CASSRATNEKLFF. CDR3 sequence (DNA): TGTGCCAGCTCCAGGGCAACTAATGAAAAACTGTTTTTT. The rearrangement links TRBV18 to TRBJ1-4, with a weak D call TRBD1 (5 bases). The V end lost 6 bases, the J end lost 0 bases, and 5 bases lay between the germline ends. Germline V gene sequence: CDR1 KGHSH, CDR2 LQKENI. The CDR3 runs to 13 residues.

V usage is TRBV2 and J usage is TRBJ2-1; D might be TRBD2 (5 bases). This CDR3 has 14 amino acids. CDR1 is SNHLY and CDR2 is FYNNEI in the germline V gene. Trimming left V 5 bases short and J 8 bases short, with 16 bases between. In nucleotides, the CDR3 is TGTGCCAGCAGTCCAAGAGACTTAGCGTATGAGCAGTTCTTC. It yields the protein CASSPRDLAYEQFF.

The rearrangement links TRBV13 to TRBJ2-7, with D possibly TRBD2 on 7 matching bases. V was pared by 4 bases and J by 2 bases, with 18 bases between. The length of the CDR3 is 16 residues. CDR1 is PRHDT and CDR2 is FYEKMQ in the germline V gene (reference sequence). CDR3 residues: CASSWKGEGVTYEQYF. The DNA of the CDR3 is TGTGCCAGCAGCTGGAAAGGGGAGGGGGTAACCTACGAGCAGTACTTC.

V gene TRBV6-4 combines with J gene TRBJ1-6; 7 bases align to TRBD1. Trimming removed 6 bases from V and 0 bases from J; junction bases left unmatched: 8. This CDR3 is 17 amino acids long. Germline values: CDR1 MRHNA, CDR2 SNTAGT. The CDR3 sequence: CASRGQGGSSYNSPLHF. CDR3 bases: TGTGCCAGCAGGGGGCAGGGGGGCAGCTCCTATAATTCACCCCTCCACTTT.

CDR3 bases: TGTGCCAGCAGTCGCCTGATAGCGGGTCCCTACGAGCAGTACTTC. Its protein product is CASSRLIAGPYEQYF. This sequence joins TRBV27 and TRBJ2-7; 7 nucleotides line up with TRBD2. The CDR3 is 15 residues long. With 5 bases clipped from V and 2 bases from J, the junction kept 9 bases outside the gene matches. Germline CDR1 is MNHEY and CDR2 is SMNVEV (reference sequence).

The table lists this clone with a few counts. This sequence joins TRBV15 and TRBJ1-2; 8 positions agree with TRBD1. Germline loops: CDR1 LNHNV, CDR2 YYDKDF (reference sequence). This CDR3 contains 15 residues. With 0 bases clipped from V and 5 bases from J, the junction kept 5 bases outside the gene matches. The CDR3 DNA is TGTGCCACCAGCAGAGATGGCACAGGGGGTTATGGCTACACCTTC. Residues: CATSRDGTGGYGYTF. The full variable domain, rest sourced from reference TRBV15 and TRBJ1-2, is DAMVIQNPRYQVTQFGKPVTLSCSQTLNHNVMYWYQQKSSQAPKLLFHYYDKDFNNEADTPDNFQSRRPNTSFCFLDIRSPGLGDTAMYLCATSRDGTGGYGYTFGSGTRLTVV.

Turning to this clone: The same CDR3 can be traced to other DNA sequences in this sample. The genes are TRBV7-7 and TRBJ1-5; no clear D. Germline CDR1 SSHAT, CDR2 FNYEAQ (reference sequence). The CDR3 runs 13 residues. Trimming left V 1 base short and J 7 bases short, with 8 bases between. The CDR3 reads CASSLGEGQPQHF. The CDR3 nucleotides read TGTGCCAGCAGCTTAGGGGAGGGACAGCCCCAGCATTTT.

This rearrangement joins TRBV5-4 to TRBJ1-1; D is perhaps TRBD1 (5 bases). Germline V gives CDR1 SGHNT, CDR2 YYREEE (reference sequence). The CDR3 runs 13 residues. Trimming left V 4 bases short and J 6 bases short, with 13 bases between. CDR3: CASSASAGPEAFF. For the CDR3, the DNA is TGTGCCAGCAGCGCGTCGGCAGGGCCTGAAGCTTTCTTT.

This clone was recorded only once. The chain couples TRBV5-1 to TRBJ2-3; D gene uncertain. Germline values: CDR1 SGHRS, CDR2 YFSETQ. Trimming pared 0 bases from V and 3 bases from J, leaving 11 bases between. The CDR3 loop spans 15 amino acids. The CDR3 reads CASSLGSEWTDTQYF. CDR3 nucleotides: TGCGCCAGCAGCTTGGGATCGGAGTGGACAGATACGCAGTATTTT.

The chain joins TRBV4-3 to TRBJ1-2; 7 bases map to TRBD1. Germline trimming cut 0 bases from V and 4 bases from J; bases unmatched to any gene: 5. The CDR3 totals 15 residues. Germline V gene sequence: CDR1 LGHNA, CDR2 YSLEER. CDR3 in amino acids: CASSQEVGQSYGYTF. In nucleotides, the CDR3 is TGCGCCAGCAGCCAAGAGGTGGGACAGTCCTATGGCTACACCTTC.